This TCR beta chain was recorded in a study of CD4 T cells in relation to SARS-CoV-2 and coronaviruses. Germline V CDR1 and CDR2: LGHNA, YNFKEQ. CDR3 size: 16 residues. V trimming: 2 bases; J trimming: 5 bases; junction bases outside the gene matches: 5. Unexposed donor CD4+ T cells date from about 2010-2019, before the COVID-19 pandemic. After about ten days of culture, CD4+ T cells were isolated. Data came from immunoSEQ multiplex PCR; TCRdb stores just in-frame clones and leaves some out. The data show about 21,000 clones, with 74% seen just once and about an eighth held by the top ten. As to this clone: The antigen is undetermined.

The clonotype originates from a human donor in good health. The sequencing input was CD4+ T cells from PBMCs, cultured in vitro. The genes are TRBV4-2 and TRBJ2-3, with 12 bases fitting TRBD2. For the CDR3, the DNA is TGTGCCAGCAGCCAACAGACTAGCGGGAGTCAAGATACGCAGTATTTT. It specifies CASSQQTSGSQDTQYF.